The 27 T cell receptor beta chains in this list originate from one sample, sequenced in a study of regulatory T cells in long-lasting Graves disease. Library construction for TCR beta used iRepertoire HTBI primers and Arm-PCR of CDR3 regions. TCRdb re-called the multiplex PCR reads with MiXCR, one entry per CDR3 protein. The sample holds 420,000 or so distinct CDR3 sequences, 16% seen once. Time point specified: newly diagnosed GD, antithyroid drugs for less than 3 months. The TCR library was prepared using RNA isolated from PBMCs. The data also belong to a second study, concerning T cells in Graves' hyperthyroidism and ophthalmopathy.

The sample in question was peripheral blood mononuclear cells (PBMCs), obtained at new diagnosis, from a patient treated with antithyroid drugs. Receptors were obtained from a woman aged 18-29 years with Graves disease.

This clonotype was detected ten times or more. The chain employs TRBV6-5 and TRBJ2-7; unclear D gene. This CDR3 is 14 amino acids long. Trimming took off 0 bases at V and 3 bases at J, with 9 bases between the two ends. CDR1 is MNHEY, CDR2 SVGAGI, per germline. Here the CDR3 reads CASSYSRDHYEQYF. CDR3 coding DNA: TGTGCCAGCAGTTACTCGAGAGACCACTACGAGCAGTACTTC.

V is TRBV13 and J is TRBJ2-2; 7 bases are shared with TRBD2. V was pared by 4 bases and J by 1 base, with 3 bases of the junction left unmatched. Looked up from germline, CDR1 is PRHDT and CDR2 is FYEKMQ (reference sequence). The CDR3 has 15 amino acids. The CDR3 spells CASSSTSRNTGELFF. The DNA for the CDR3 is TGTGCCAGCAGCTCGACTAGCAGGAACACCGGGGAGCTGTTTTTT.

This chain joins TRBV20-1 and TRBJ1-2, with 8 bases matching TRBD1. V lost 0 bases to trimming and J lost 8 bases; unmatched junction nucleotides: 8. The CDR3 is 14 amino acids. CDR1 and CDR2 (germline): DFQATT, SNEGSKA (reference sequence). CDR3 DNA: TGCAGTGCTAGAGACCCGGACAGGGTGGAAGGCTACACCTTC. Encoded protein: CSARDPDRVEGYTF.

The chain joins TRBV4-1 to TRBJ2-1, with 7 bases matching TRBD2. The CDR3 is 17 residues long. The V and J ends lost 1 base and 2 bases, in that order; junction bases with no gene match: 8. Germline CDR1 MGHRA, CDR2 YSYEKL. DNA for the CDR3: TGCGCCAGCAGCCAAGTGGAGGGAGGGGTCCCCTACAATGAGCAGTTCTTC. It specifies CASSQVEGGVPYNEQFF.

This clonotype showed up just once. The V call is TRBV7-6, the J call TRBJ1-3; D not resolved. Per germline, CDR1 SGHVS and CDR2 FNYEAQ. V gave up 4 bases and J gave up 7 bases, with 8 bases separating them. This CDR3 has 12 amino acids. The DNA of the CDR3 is TGTGCCAGCAGCTCCGTCATGAACACCATATATTTT. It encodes CASSSVMNTIYF.

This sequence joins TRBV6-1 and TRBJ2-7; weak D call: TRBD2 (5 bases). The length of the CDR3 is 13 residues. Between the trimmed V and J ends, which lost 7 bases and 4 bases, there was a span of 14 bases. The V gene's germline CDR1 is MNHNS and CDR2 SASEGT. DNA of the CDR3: TGTGCCAGCATCCGGGGTGCTCCGTACGAGCAGTACTTC. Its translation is CASIRGAPYEQYF.

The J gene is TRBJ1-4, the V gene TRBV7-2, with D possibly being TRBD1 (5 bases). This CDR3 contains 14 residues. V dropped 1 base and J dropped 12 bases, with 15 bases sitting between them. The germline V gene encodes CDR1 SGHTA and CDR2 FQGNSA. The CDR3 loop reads CASSLVGTAPELFF. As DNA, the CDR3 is TGTGCCAGCAGCTTAGTAGGGACCGCTCCGGAACTGTTTTTT.

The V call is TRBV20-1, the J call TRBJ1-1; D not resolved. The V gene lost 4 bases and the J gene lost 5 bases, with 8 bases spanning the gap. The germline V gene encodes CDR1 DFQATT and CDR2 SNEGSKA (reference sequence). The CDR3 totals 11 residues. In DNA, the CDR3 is TGCAGTGCTACCGGGAGTACTGAAGCTTTCTTT. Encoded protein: CSATGSTEAFF.

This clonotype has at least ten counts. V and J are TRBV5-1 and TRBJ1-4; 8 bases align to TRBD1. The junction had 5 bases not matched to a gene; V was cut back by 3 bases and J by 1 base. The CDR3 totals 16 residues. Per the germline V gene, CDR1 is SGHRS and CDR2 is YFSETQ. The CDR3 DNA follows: TGCGCCAGCAGCTATGGACAGGGCGGAACTAATGAAAAACTGTTTTTT. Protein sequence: CASSYGQGGTNEKLFF.

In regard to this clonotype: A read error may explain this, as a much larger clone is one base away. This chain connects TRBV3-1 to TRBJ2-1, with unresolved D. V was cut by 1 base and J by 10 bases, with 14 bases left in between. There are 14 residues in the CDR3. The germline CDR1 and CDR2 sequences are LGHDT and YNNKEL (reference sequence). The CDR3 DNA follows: TGTGCCAGCAGCCAAGTGTGGTCCTCCTACGAGCAGTTCTTC. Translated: CASSQVWSSYEQFF.

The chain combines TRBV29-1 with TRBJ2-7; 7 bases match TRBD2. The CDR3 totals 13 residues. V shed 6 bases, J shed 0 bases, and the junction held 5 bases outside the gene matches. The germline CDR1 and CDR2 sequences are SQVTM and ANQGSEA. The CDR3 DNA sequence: TGCAGCGTCGCGAGCGGGATCTCCTACGAGCAGTACTTC. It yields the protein CSVASGISYEQYF.

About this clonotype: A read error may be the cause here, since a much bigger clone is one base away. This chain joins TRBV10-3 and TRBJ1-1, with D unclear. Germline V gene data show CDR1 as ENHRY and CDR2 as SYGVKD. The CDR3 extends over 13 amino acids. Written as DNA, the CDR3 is TGTGCCATCAGTGGACCGCCCGCCACTGGAGCTTTCTTT. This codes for CAISGPPATGAFF.

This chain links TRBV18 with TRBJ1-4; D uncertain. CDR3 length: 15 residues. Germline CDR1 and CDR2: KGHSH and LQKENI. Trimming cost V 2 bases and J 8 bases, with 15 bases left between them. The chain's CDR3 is CASSPAGNRLEKLFF. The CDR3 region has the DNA TGTGCCAGCTCACCAGCGGGGAATCGTCTGGAAAAACTGTTTTTT.

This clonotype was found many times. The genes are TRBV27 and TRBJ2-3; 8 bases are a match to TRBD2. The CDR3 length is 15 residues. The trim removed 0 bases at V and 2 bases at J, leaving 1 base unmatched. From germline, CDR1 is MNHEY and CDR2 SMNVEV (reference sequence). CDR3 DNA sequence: TGTGCCAGCAGTTTATCTAGCGGGGACACAGATACGCAGTATTTT. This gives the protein CASSLSSGDTDTQYF.

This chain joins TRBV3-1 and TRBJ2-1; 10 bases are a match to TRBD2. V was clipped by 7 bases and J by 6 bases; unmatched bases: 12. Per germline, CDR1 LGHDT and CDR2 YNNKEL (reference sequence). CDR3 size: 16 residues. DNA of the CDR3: TGTGCCAGCAACAATACAATAGCGGGAGGCTTCAATGAGCAGTTCTTC. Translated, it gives CASNNTIAGGFNEQFF.

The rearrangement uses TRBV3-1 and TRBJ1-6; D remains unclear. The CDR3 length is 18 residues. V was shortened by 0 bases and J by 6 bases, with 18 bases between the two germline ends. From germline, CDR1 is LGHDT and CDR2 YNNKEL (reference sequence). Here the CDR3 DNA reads TGTGCCAGCAGCCAAGAATCCCGTGCCGGGCGGGTTAATTCACCCCTCCACTTT. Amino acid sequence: CASSQESRAGRVNSPLHF.

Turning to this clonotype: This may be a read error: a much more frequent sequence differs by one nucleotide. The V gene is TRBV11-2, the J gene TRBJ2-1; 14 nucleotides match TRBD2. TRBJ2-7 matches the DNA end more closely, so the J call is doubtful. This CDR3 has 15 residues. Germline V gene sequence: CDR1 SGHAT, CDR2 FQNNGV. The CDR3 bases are TGTGCCAGCAGGAGACTAGCGGGAGGGCCAGGTGAGCAGTACTTC. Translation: CASRRLAGGPGEQYF.

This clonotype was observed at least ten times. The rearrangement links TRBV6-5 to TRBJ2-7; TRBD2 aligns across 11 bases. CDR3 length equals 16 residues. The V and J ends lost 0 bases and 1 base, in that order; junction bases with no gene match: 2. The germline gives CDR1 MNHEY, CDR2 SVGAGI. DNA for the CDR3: TGTGCCAGCAGTTACTCCGGGACTAGCGGATCCTACGAGCAGTACTTC. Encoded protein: CASSYSGTSGSYEQYF.

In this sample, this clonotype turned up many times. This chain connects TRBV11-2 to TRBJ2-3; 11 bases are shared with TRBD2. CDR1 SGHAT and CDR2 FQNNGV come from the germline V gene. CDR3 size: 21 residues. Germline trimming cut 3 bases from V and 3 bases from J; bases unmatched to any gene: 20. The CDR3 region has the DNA TGTGCCAGCAGCTTGTCCCCAACTATAGGTAGCGGGAGGGGAAGAACAGATACGCAGTATTTT. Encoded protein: CASSLSPTIGSGRGRTDTQYF.

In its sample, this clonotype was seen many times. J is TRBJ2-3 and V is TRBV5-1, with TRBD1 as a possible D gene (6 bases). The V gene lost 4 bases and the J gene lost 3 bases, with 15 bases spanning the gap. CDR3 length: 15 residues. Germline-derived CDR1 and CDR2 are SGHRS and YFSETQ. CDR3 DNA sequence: TGCGCCAGCAGCACCGGGACACTCAGGACAGATACGCAGTATTTT. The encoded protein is CASSTGTLRTDTQYF.

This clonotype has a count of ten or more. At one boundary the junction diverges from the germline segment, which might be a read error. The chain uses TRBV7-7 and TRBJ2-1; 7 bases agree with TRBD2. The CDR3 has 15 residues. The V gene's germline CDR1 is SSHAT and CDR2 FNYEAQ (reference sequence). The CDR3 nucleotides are TGTGCTAGCAGCTTATATCGCGGGAGTCAGGATGAGCAGTTCTTC. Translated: CASSLYRGSQDEQFF.

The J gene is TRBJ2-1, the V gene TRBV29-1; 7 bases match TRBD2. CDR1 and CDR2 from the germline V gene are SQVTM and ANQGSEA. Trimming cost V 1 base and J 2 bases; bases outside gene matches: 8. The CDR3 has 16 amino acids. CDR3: CSVEVLAGRTYNEQFF. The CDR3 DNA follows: TGCAGCGTTGAAGTTTTAGCGGGCCGAACCTACAATGAGCAGTTCTTC.

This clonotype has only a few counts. CDR3 DNA: TGTGCCAGCAGTTACTTCGCGGGGGGCACCGGGGAGCTGTTTTTT. As protein: CASSYFAGGTGELFF. This chain links TRBV6-2 or TRBV6-3 with TRBJ2-2; 8 positions agree with TRBD2. The CDR3 spans 15 residues. J was trimmed by 4 bases and V by 1 base; bases with no gene match: 2. Germline-derived CDR1 and CDR2 are MNHEY and SVGEGT.

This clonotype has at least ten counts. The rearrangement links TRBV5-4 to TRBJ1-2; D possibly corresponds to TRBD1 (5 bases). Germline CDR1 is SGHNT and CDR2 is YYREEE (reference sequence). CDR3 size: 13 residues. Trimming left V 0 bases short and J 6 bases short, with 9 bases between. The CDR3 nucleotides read TGTGCCAGCAGCTTGGTGGCAGGGAATGGCTACACCTTC. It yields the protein CASSLVAGNGYTF. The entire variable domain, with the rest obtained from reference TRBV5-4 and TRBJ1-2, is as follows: ETGVTQSPTHLIKTRGQQVTLRCSSQSGHNTVSWYQQALGQGPQFIFQYYREEENGRGNFPPRFSGLQFPNYSSELNVNALELDDSALYLCASSLVAGNGYTFGSGTRLTVV.

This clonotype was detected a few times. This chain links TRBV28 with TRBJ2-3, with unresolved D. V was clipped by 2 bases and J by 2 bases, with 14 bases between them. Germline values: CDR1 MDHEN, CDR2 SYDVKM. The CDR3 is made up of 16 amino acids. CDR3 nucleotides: TGTGCCAGCAGTTTAAATAGGGCGAGGACCACAGATACGCAGTATTTT. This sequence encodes CASSLNRARTTDTQYF. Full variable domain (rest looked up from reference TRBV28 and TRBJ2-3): DVKVTQSSRYLVKRTGEKVFLECVQDMDHENMFWYRQDPGLGLRLIYFSYDVKMKEKGDIPEGYSVSREKKERFSLILESASTNQTSMYLCASSLNRARTTDTQYFGPGTRLTVL.

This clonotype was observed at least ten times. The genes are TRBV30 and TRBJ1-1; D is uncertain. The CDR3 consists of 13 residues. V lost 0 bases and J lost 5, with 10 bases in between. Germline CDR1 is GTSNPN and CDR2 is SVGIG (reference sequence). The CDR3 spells CAWSVRRSTEAFF. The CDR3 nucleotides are TGTGCCTGGAGTGTACGCAGATCGACTGAAGCTTTCTTT.

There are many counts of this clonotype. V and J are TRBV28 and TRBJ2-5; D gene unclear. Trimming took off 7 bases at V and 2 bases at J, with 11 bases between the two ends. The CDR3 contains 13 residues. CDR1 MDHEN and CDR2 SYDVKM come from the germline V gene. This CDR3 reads CASKLAEQETQYF. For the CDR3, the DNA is TGTGCCAGCAAGTTGGCGGAGCAAGAGACCCAGTACTTC.